This T cell receptor (beta chain) was recorded in a study of T cell changes during pregnancy in multiple sclerosis. The germline CDR1 and CDR2 sequences are MNHEY and SVGAGI. This CDR3 contains 14 residues. The V segment lost 7 bases and the J segment 1 base; nucleotides outside the gene matches: 4. This clone has just one count. Data came from immunoSEQ multiplex PCR; TCRdb stores just in-frame clones and leaves some out. The sample carries approximately 50,000 clones, more than 85% recorded once. This sample comprised CD4+ T cells from peripheral blood mononuclear cells, obtained after pregnancy. The V call is TRBV6-5, the J call TRBJ2-7, with 10 bases that match TRBD1. The origin of this receptor is a female donor with multiple sclerosis, enrolled in a pregnancy study. CDR3 nucleotide sequence: TGTGCCAGCACCGGGACAGGGGTATCCTACGAGCAGTACTTC. This translates into CASTGTGVSYEQYF.